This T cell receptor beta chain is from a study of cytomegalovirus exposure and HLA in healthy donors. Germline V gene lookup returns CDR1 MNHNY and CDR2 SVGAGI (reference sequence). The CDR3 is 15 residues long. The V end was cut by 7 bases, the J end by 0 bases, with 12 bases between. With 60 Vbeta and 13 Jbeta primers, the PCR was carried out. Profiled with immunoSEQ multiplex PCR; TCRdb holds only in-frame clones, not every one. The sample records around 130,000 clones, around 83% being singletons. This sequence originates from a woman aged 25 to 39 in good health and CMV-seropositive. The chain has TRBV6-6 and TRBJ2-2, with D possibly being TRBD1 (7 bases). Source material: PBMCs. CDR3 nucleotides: TGTGCCAGCAATTCCAGGGGGGCGAACACCGGGGAGCTGTTTTTT. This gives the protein CASNSRGANTGELFF.